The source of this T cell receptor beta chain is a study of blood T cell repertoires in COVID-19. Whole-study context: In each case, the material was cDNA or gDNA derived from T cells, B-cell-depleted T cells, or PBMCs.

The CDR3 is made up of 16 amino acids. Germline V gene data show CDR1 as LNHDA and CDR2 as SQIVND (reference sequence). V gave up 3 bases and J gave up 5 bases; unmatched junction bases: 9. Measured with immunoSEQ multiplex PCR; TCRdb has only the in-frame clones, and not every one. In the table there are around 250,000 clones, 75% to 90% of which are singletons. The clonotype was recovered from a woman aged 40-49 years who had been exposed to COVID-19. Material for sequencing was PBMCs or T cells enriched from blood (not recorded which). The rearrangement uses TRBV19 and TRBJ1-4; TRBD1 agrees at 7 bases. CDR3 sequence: CASSIRGQAPNEKLFF. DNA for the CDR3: TGTGCCAGTAGTATCCGCGGACAGGCTCCGAATGAAAAACTGTTTTTT.